This is a list of T cell receptor beta chains from one sample in a study of shared clonotypes between healthy human individuals. Some clones are missing from TCRdb's copy, which holds only in-frame ones; the method was immunoSEQ multiplex PCR. In the table there are approximately 470,000 clones, 60% to 80% of which are singletons. The source material was PBMCs. The source of these receptors is a woman aged 40 to 55 in good health. Some clones in this sample may be carry-over from other donors' samples. The CDR3 runs from the conserved cysteine through the conserved F or W.

v_call: TRBV5-1; cdr3_aa: CASSPGAWGTDTQYF
v_call: TRBV5-1; cdr3_aa: CASRATFNEKLFF
v_call: TRBV29-1; cdr3_aa: CSVEEWGRDEQYF
v_call: TRBV7-9; cdr3_aa: CASSLGGSGTQETQYF
v_call: TRBV14; cdr3_aa: CASSQVTGGPGETQYF
v_call: TRBV27; cdr3_aa: CASSRTGGTGELFF
v_call: TRBV27; cdr3_aa: CASSLVGGLSYEQYF
v_call: TRBV7-2; cdr3_aa: CASSLDVANEQFF
v_call: TRBV28; cdr3_aa: CASSTTGGENYNEQFF
v_call: TRBV5-1; cdr3_aa: CASSLVGRGDTGELFF
v_call: TRBV5-4; cdr3_aa: CASSTSTYEQYF
v_call: TRBV5-5; cdr3_aa: CASSPQGVSDTQYF
v_call: TRBV7-2; cdr3_aa: CASSPRTGGQPQHF
v_call: TRBV2; cdr3_aa: CASIRDRDSGYTF
v_call: TRBV6-6; cdr3_aa: CASSYSRGEGEQYF
v_call: TRBV19; cdr3_aa: CASSLMATNEKLFF
v_call: TRBV18; cdr3_aa: CASSPRYRYEQYF
v_call: TRBV4-3; cdr3_aa: CASSQNRGSEQPQHF
v_call: TRBV11-2; cdr3_aa: CASSLGQGGETQYF
v_call: TRBV28; cdr3_aa: CASSPALREGLIEQYF
v_call: TRBV4-3; cdr3_aa: CASSQDRGVLDTQYF
v_call: TRBV6-6; cdr3_aa: CASRLQRTEAFF
v_call: TRBV7-9; cdr3_aa: CASSLATGVLTF
v_call: TRBV5-4; cdr3_aa: CASSLDGNSGNTIYF
v_call: TRBV5-1; cdr3_aa: CASSGGQASNEKLFF
v_call: TRBV9; cdr3_aa: CASSVGPSSDGYTF